This T cell receptor (beta chain) was obtained from a study of beta chain features in type 1 diabetes (dated by TCRdb to the late 2010s). As for the study more broadly: Mean age, gender distribution, total cell number and subset yield were not different between patients and healthy donors. Naive and central memory subsets were obtained from all 30 or so donors, but regulatory and stem cell-like memory subsets were isolated from only 8 patients and 8 healthy donors. In the study, TCRB repertoires of sorted circulating CD4+ T cell subsets from recently diagnosed type 1 diabetes patients were compared with those of matched healthy donors. A total of 100 million to 140 million sorted cells were examined across all samples, and the number of cells per subset was strongly correlated with RNA yield.

The High Capacity cDNA Reverse Transcription Kit was used to reverse transcribe all of the isolated RNA, meaning that expressed TCRB transcripts were what got sequenced. Naive, central memory and regulatory T cell samples underwent deep immunoSEQ sequencing, averaging about 3.5 million total reads per sample. Sorted cells were lysed in RLT buffer, and RNA was extracted using DNase-treated RNeasy Micro or Mini kits according to cell number. Each cell subset was processed on its own to prevent cross-contamination, while patient and healthy donor samples were processed together. The immunoSEQ multiplex PCR was used to amplify TCRB sequences from cDNA, generating 87-bp fragments that spanned the CDR3 region. Sequencing of the amplicons was done on the Illumina HiSeq platform. As for the original processing: Synthetic template baselines were used to correct PCR bias computationally, reads within Hamming distance 2 were collapsed, and singletons that could not be merged were discarded. By aligning reads against IMGT, V, D and J genes, CDR3 length, and insertions or deletions at six rearrangement sites were assigned. Within each subset, clonotype counts were normalized to the number of sorted cells before true diversity and Gini coefficients were calculated with the tcR R package. The overlap coefficient, calculated on TCRB nucleotide sequences, was used to measure repertoire sharing. As a proxy for the pre-selection repertoire, out-of-frame TCRB sequences from naive cells were analyzed. Entries here come from immuneACCESS through TCRdb and include only in-frame sequences with V and J called. Some clones fail to appear in such tables; in the studies checked, an unresolved V gene covers under half of the shortfall, and the cause of the remainder is unknown. For V, J and clone size, that table is used; D and trimming come from the DNA. The sample records some 330,000 clones, 9.5% to 12% of which are singletons. Clones ranked in the top ten supply 0.015% of the sample.

Comments on this clone: This clone's antigen is unknown. No per-base quality is available; no much larger clone lies one base away.

The paper's findings and limits, for the study overall: The naive, central memory and regulatory TCRB repertoires appeared to resemble one another more closely among patients than among healthy donors. At VDJ recombination sites, patients with type 1 diabetes made fewer insertions and deleted more nucleotides, a pattern implying thymic rearrangement abnormalities. Because cDNA was sequenced instead of genomic DNA, highly expressing activated cells could be over-represented, though the groups showed no difference in activation or CD3 levels. In all four CD4+ subsets, TCRB CDR3 length was moderately but significantly shorter in type 1 diabetes patients. PCR may preferentially amplify shorter templates, but because patient and control samples were amplified and corrected together, any resulting skew would affect both groups equally. HLA sub-analyses involved small numbers of individuals, so any influence of HLA type on TCRB rearrangement remained unresolved.

Clipping removes 4 bases from V and 11 bases from J, with 6 as the unmatched junction base count. Sequences SGHTA (CDR1) and FQGTGA (CDR2) are obtained from the germline V gene. The CDR3 measures 12 amino acids from cysteine to phenylalanine. The CDR3 DNA has 36 bases and is translated from base 1. From each donor, a single peripheral blood sample of 95 to 150 mL on average was drawn into heparinised tubes. A BD FACSAria II and a panel including CD45RO, CCR7, CD25, CD127, CD95 and CD27 were used to sort naive, central memory, regulatory and stem cell-like memory CD4+ T cells. Every sorted population had a purity above 95%. PBMCs were isolated right away by Lymphoprep density gradient centrifugation and were stained directly, without culture. So that batch effects would be minimized, each experiment stained and sorted samples in pairs, pairing one healthy donor with one patient.

The rearrangement joined TRBV7-3 to TRBJ1-1, with TRBD1 identical over 8 junction bases. The sequencing input was naive CD4+ T cells from blood. What this sample's cell subset or site label stands for: true naive CD4+ T cells. The TCR comes from a woman aged 25 to 45 in good health. The nucleotide sequence is TGTGCCAGCAGCTCCCCAGGGGGCGAGGCTTTCTTT. This codes for CASSSPGGEAFF.